This TCR beta chain came from a study of control samples from healthy donors and cancer patients (TCRdb year 2020). Libraries were built with the immunoSEQ multiplex PCR assay. Imported from immuneACCESS, the table was reduced by TCRdb to in-frame sequences with V and J called. These copies leave out some clones; in studies compared against another copy, an unresolved V gene accounts for under half, and the cause of the remainder is not known. The sample table shows more than 120,000 clones, and about 91% are seen once. Approximately 3.4% of the sample rests with the top ten. Concerning this clone itself: Which antigen it targets is not known. Qualities for individual bases were not recorded, and no much larger clone is one base off.

The clonotype comes from a man aged 25 to 40 in good health. Input material: blood.

CDR3 protein: CASSEPWMGVYGYTF. Read as DNA, the sequence is TGTGCCAGCAGTGAACCCTGGATGGGGGTTTATGGCTACACCTTC. Recombination connected TRBV6-1 to TRBJ1-2; D gene: possibly TRBD1, on 5 matching bases. From a lookup of the germline V gene, CDR1 and CDR2 are MNHNS and SASEGT. V is shortened by 2 bases, J by 5 bases, and the region joining them spans 15 bases. Measured from the cysteine to the phenylalanine, the CDR3 is 15 residues long. Only the CDR3 portion is preserved as DNA: 45 bases, with reading frame beginning at the first base.